Listed below are T cell receptor beta chains from one sample, sequenced in a study of shared clonotypes between healthy human individuals. Data came from immunoSEQ multiplex PCR; TCRdb stores just in-frame clones and leaves some out. The sample has millions of clones; 85% to 95% are singletons. Sequencing input: naive CD4+ T cells sorted from blood. These receptor sequences come from a man younger than 35 in good health. Both conserved end residues are part of each CDR3.

>TRBJ1-2|TRBV6-5
CASSYSKVGQQNGYTF
>TRBJ2-3|TRBV4-3
CASSQVFSGRGADTQYF
>TRBJ2-5|TRBV30
CAWRSGIETQYF
>TRBJ2-7|TRBV7-6
CASGEQGSHEQYF
>TRBJ1-2|TRBV19
CASSRVANYGYTF
>TRBJ2-3|TRBV2
CASSELRLAGISTDTQYF
>TRBJ1-6|TRBV7-2
CASSSWGEDTYNSPLHF
>TRBJ1-1|TRBV6-5
CASWGNTEAFF
>TRBJ2-7|TRBV7-7
CASSRDPGDEQYF
>TRBJ2-1|TRBV29-1
CSVGTANSYNEQFF
>TRBJ1-4|TRBV25-1
CASSESGGKGPKLFF
>TRBJ2-7|TRBV7-2
CASSPVGLGVYEQYF
>TRBJ2-5|TRBV27
CASSHRWGQETQYF
>TRBJ2-1|TRBV19
CASSPTGTSGSNEQFF
>TRBJ2-5|TRBV4-2
CASSSSTSETQYF
>TRBJ2-5|TRBV7-9
CASSPWTMGETQYF
>TRBJ2-3|TRBV4-1
CASSRGASGGGDTQYF
>TRBJ2-7|TRBV7-9
CASSLVSGKVYEQYF
>TRBJ2-7|TRBV11-2
CASSLDSPAGQYEQYF
>TRBJ2-1|TRBV11-3
CASSSTVLNNEQFF
>TRBJ2-5|TRBV2
CATPLGGDSETQYF
>TRBJ2-5|TRBV6-4
CASLPPSQRQETQYF
>TRBJ1-1|TRBV6-5
CASSYSRGFEAFF
>TRBJ2-1|TRBV6-1
CASREPPGEQFF
>TRBJ1-2|TRBV11-2
CASSSYRANYGYTF
>TRBJ1-1|TRBV6-5
CASSTSSSNTEAFF
>TRBJ1-4|TRBV29-1
CSVGQGKNEKLFF
>TRBJ1-2|TRBV27
CASSLKRDYGYTF
>TRBJ2-2|TRBV19
CASSIDWSITGELFF
>TRBJ1-3|TRBV14
CASSQVEGFSGNTIYF
>TRBJ2-2|TRBV30
CAWSRDSLLLRTGELFF
>TRBJ2-1|TRBV6-6
CASTLPAGDEQFF
>TRBJ1-1|TRBV28
CASSFGTGRTEAFF
>TRBJ1-2|TRBV2
CASSVRQDGYTF
>TRBJ1-6|TRBV7-6
CASTPGGGWDSPLHF
>TRBJ1-6|TRBV18
CASSPVGTYNSPLHF
>TRBJ1-1|TRBV7-8
CASSLHRRGRWTEAFF
>TRBJ1-1|TRBV2
CASSEPQGHFF
>TRBJ1-1|TRBV28
CASSLGRTEAFF
>TRBJ1-5|TRBV5-1
CASGPPLLQGARQPQHF
>TRBJ1-2|TRBV19
CASSWMGNGYTF
>TRBJ2-6|TRBV2
CASSRGAGANVLTF
>TRBJ2-1|TRBV6-4
CASSDTTSNEQFF
>TRBJ2-3|TRBV27
CASSPGRKERPDTQYF
>TRBJ2-7|TRBV5-6
CASSLALNSEKQYF
>TRBJ1-4|TRBV11-2
CASSYTTNEKLFF
>TRBJ1-5|TRBV2
CASSLDPGSNQPQHF
>TRBJ1-5|TRBV7-2
CASSLVQGSNQPQHF
>TRBJ1-2|TRBV4-3
CASIEGNLGITDDGYTF
>TRBJ1-1|TRBV7-6
CASSQGPTLNTEAFF
>TRBJ1-6|TRBV27
CASSLSAQTISPLHF
>TRBJ2-5|TRBV29-1
CSVDTGTETQYF